This TCR beta chain was recovered during a study of identical twins. Study findings and constraints: The analysis was cross-sectional rather than longitudinal within donors. In monozygotic twins, models underestimated the sharing of out-of-frame TCR alpha. Because invariant MAIT and iNKT cells could be present, zero-insertion analyses could be partly confounded.

After template switching added a universal primer site, the resulting cDNA carried unique molecular identifiers. TCRdb independently ran MiXCR on the 5' RACE reads; one entry per CDR3 protein. Here the sample spans nearly 250,000 distinct CDR3 sequences, about 7.3% being singletons. This clonotype showed up many times. Its antigen remains unknown. The germline gives CDR1 SGHRS, CDR2 YFSETQ. CDR3 length: 19 residues. Trimming stripped 0 bases from V and 2 bases from J, with 21 bases between. The same data also went into a second study, on yellow fever vaccine responses in identical twins.

V gene TRBV5-1 combines with J gene TRBJ2-1; either TRBD1 or TRBD2 may fit D (5 bases each). The sample consisted of memory (CD45RO+) T cells sorted from blood. This sequence was found in a young woman in good health. The CDR3 DNA follows: TGCGCCAGCAGCTTGGCCGGGAACAGGCCCCTGTGGGCCTACAATGAGCAGTTCTTC. The encoded protein is CASSLAGNRPLWAYNEQFF.